This TCR beta chain comes out of a study of T cell clonality in common variable immunodeficiency. Study results and caveats: Reportedly, TCR beta sequences from common variable immunodeficiency showed fewer deletions and N-nucleotide insertions. CVID subjects had higher TCRbeta clonality than healthy controls, most marked in about a third.

CDR1 LGHNT and CDR2 FRNRAP come from the germline V gene. V lost 1 base, J lost 4 bases, and 5 bases lay in between. The CDR3 is made up of 12 amino acids. Sequencing input was equivalent genomic DNA from CVID and controls. Clones were read by immunoSEQ multiplex PCR, and TCRdb kept only the in-frame ones, dropping some. The repertoire consists of about 64,000 clones, none detected only once. Both groups were predominantly of Caucasian heritage. This clone showed up many times. Its antigen is as yet unknown. The CDR3 end lies 3 residues beyond the end of the read and is filled in from the germline J gene.

The source material was peripheral blood mononuclear cells. V and J are TRBV12-5 and TRBJ2-7; no definite D call. The receptor was isolated from a person aged 18-70 years in good health. CDR3 bases read: TGTGCTAGTGGTTTGGACATTTACGAG. Protein product: CASGLDIYE. The entire CDR3 is CASGLDIYEQYF.